This T cell receptor (beta chain) was captured in a study of tumor-infiltrating lymphocytes in localized non-small cell lung cancer. Study-wide context: Resected tumor was paired with non-adjacent uninvolved lung from the same patient. Broader study findings: Technical variation could not be separated from intratumor heterogeneity here. Higher tumor T cell infiltration than in uninvolved lung was supported by TCRbeta sequencing. Not all patients were TCR sequenced, owing to tissue quantity.

V was trimmed by 1 base and J by 0 bases, leaving 12 bases between them. The CDR3 has 16 amino acids. Germline CDR1 SGHDN, CDR2 FVKESK. About this clone itself: Its antigen is as yet unknown.

Here immunoSEQ multiplex PCR was the method, and the copy in TCRdb shows in-frame clones only, minus some. The sample carries more than 10,000 clones, roughly 80% recorded once. The sample comprised uninvolved lung tissue not adjacent to the tumor. This chain connects TRBV14 to TRBJ1-1, with D uncertain. This receptor was obtained from a human donor with non-small cell lung cancer. The CDR3 DNA is TGTGCCAGCAGCCAAGTGTTTGTCGACATGAACACTGAAGCTTTCTTT. Translating it yields CASSQVFVDMNTEAFF.